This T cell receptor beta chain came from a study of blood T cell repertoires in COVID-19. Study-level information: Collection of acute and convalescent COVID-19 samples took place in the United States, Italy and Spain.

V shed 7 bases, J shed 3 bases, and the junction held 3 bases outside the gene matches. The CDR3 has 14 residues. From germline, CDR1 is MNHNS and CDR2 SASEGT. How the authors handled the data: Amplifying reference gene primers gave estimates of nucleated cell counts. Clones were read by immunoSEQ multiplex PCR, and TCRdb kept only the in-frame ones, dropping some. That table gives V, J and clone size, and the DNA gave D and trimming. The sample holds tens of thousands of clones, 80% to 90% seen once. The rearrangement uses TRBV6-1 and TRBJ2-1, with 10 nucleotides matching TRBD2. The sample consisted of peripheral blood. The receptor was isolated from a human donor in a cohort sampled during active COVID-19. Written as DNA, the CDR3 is TGTGCCAGCAATCCTAGCGGGAGCTACAATGAGCAGTTCTTC. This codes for CASNPSGSYNEQFF.